The T cell receptor (beta chain) under discussion was sequenced for a study of blood T cell repertoires in COVID-19 (dated by TCRdb to 2018 to 2020). Describing the broader study: The collaborator samples originated in the United States, Italy and Spain and spanned the acute and convalescent phases of COVID-19. A de-identified subject ID, COVID-19 status, age in years and sex were almost always included in the sample metadata. Where available, HLA class I and class II types were obtained from metadata supplied by the sample provider rather than from assay-based typing. A freely available public database, intended as a resource for researchers studying the immune response to SARS-CoV-2, is where the repertoires were released. Samples were obtained from the ongoing ImmuneRACE study (first 160 participants) and from 1,200 or so subjects provided by 6 global collaborators. Deeply sampled blood TCRbeta repertoires from subjects exposed to, actively infected with, or recovered from COVID-19 were included in the dataset. The material from the prospective study consisted of cDNA or gDNA derived from T cells, B-cell-depleted T cells, or PBMCs. Overall study outcomes, separate from this receptor: The amount of clinical and demographic metadata varied by source and participant and was provided uncurated.

With regard to this clone: What antigen it recognizes has not been identified. Per-base quality was not reported, and no clone a single base away is much larger than it.

The immunoSEQ Assay, a bias-controlled multiplex PCR, was used to amplify TCRbeta CDR3 regions from genomic DNA. In the authors' own workflow: The number of nucleated cells in each sample was estimated by amplification of reference gene primers within the assay. To quantify the absolute abundance of each unique TCRbeta CDR3 rearrangement, sequence reads were collapsed and filtered. For each sample, productive Simpson clonality was calculated as the square root of Simpson's diversity index across productive rearrangements. The clones in this table, taken by TCRdb from immuneACCESS, are in-frame only. Not every clone is retained; where verified, under half of the shortfall comes from an unresolved V gene, and the cause of the rest is unknown. The V and J calls and clone size come from that table; D and trimming were worked out from the DNA. For this sample there are about 320,000 clones; about 85% appear just once. Over 1.5% of the sample is held by the ten biggest clonotypes.

Via the germline V gene, CDR1 is MNHEY and CDR2 SVGAGI. The CDR3 starts with the cysteine, ends with the phenylalanine, and has 15 residues. Here the CDR3 DNA is all that survives: 45 bases in frame from base 1. V is shortened by 0 bases, J by 1 base, and the region joining them spans 7 bases. In the prospective study, participants were about 18 to 90 years old, resided in fewer than 25 geographic areas of the United States, and were enrolled through a virtual design. In the prospective study, participants were assigned to cohorts based on the clinical history participants reported in a screening survey and a study questionnaire. A participant counted as exposed if, within 2 weeks of entering the study, that participant had been in contact with someone who had a PCR-confirmed or clinician-diagnosed COVID-19 case. In the prospective study, whole blood, serum and a nasopharyngeal or oropharyngeal swab were collected from each participant by mobile phlebotomists. Additional blood draws and questionnaires over an approximately 2-month period could optionally be provided by prospective study participants. Before DNA extraction, blood samples from the prospective study were shipped at room temperature or frozen.

The origin of this receptor is a woman aged 25-40 years who had been exposed to COVID-19. The sequence joins TRBV6-5 to TRBJ1-5, with no reliable assignment of the D segment. Sample: PBMCs or T cells enriched from blood (not recorded which). CDR3 reads: CASSYSRGSNQPQHF. Here is the DNA: TGTGCCAGCAGTTACTCACGAGGGAGCAATCAGCCCCAGCATTTT.